Below, one TCR beta chain is given with its context. The antigen is undetermined. The data were obtained in a study of identical twins. J lost 6 bases, V lost 5 bases, and 6 bases had no gene match. The CDR3 contains 16 residues. TCRdb reprocessed the 5' RACE reads with MiXCR, giving one entry per CDR3 protein. The top ten clones hold under 7.5% of a sample with a few hundred thousand distinct CDR3 sequences, roughly 10% of them seen once. General observations from the study: Memory repertoires lacked the insertion deficit that abundant cord blood beta clonotypes showed.

These data were likewise used in another study, on yellow fever vaccine responses in identical twins.

This TCR was recovered from a woman between 18 and 29 years old in good health. The specimen sequenced was CD8+ T cells sorted from blood. V usage is TRBV12-3 or TRBV12-4 and J usage is TRBJ2-2; 13 nucleotides agree with TRBD2. In nucleotides, the CDR3 is TGTGCCAGCAGTCGACTAGCGGGGGGAACTGCCGGGGAGCTGTTTTTT. Translation: CASSRLAGGTAGELFF.